A selection of T cell receptor beta chains follows, all from one sample in a study of T cell responses to AZD1222 COVID-19 vaccine. Assay: immunoSEQ multiplex PCR; the TCRdb copy retains only in-frame clones and omits some. In the table there are 100,000 or so clones, 87% of which are singletons. Material: peripheral blood, obtained on day 0 of AZD1222 vaccination. The receptors shown here come from an adult in good health. Each CDR3 is given with its conserved first and last residue. The order of the fields is D gene, CDR3 length, V gene, J gene, clone size, CDR3 DNA, CDR3 protein. D genes are given only for firm matches. The size of a clone is reported for some rows only, either as once, few or many, or as a class for expanded clones.

D gene: TRBD1; CDR3 length: 13; V gene: TRBV30; J gene: TRBJ1-1; clone size: -; CDR3 DNA: TGTGCCTGTTCCAACGACAGGGACACTGAAGCTTTCTTT; CDR3 protein: CACSNDRDTEAFF
D gene: -; CDR3 length: 16; V gene: TRBV21-1; J gene: TRBJ1-6; clone size: -; CDR3 DNA: TGTGCCAGCAGCAAAGGAAGGACTCCAAATAATTCACCCCTCCACTTT; CDR3 protein: CASSKGRTPNNSPLHF
D gene: -; CDR3 length: 14; V gene: TRBV6-2/TRBV6-3; J gene: TRBJ2-1; clone size: once; CDR3 DNA: TGTGCCAGCAGTGTCAGGGGCTCCTACAATGAGCAGTTCTTC; CDR3 protein: CASSVRGSYNEQFF
D gene: -; CDR3 length: 17; V gene: TRBV7-7; J gene: TRBJ2-6; clone size: -; CDR3 DNA: TGTGCTAGCAGCTTCAGTCCGCCTTCGTCTGGGGCCAACGTCCTGACTTTC; CDR3 protein: CASSFSPPSSGANVLTF
D gene: TRBD1; CDR3 length: 16; V gene: TRBV5-1; J gene: TRBJ1-1; clone size: -; CDR3 DNA: TGTGCCAGCAGCCCCGAGGGACAGGGCGGGAGCACTGAAGCTTTCTTT; CDR3 protein: CASSPEGQGGSTEAFF
D gene: TRBD2; CDR3 length: 15; V gene: TRBV6-5; J gene: TRBJ2-3; clone size: once; CDR3 DNA: TGTGCCAGCAGTTACACTAGCGGGGGGGCCGAGACGCAGTATTTT; CDR3 protein: CASSYTSGGAETQYF
D gene: -; CDR3 length: 12; V gene: TRBV2; J gene: TRBJ1-6; clone size: -; CDR3 DNA: TGTGCCAGAGGACAGATTAATTCACCCCTCCACTTT; CDR3 protein: CARGQINSPLHF
D gene: TRBD1; CDR3 length: 14; V gene: TRBV4-1; J gene: TRBJ1-2; clone size: -; CDR3 DNA: TGCGCCAGCAGCCAGGAACAGGGGGGCTATGGCTACACCTTC; CDR3 protein: CASSQEQGGYGYTF
D gene: -; CDR3 length: 14; V gene: TRBV2; J gene: TRBJ2-5; clone size: once; CDR3 DNA: TGTGCCAGCAGTATGGACAGTCAACAAGAGACCCAGTACTTC; CDR3 protein: CASSMDSQQETQYF
D gene: TRBD2; CDR3 length: 16; V gene: TRBV6-4; J gene: TRBJ2-3; clone size: -; CDR3 DNA: TGTGCCAGCAGTGACGGGTCCGCGGGAGGGACAGATACGCAGTATTTT; CDR3 protein: CASSDGSAGGTDTQYF